The rows below give T cell receptor beta chains drawn from one sample of a study of blood T cell repertoires in COVID-19. Profiled with immunoSEQ multiplex PCR; TCRdb holds only in-frame clones, not every one. Among 250,000 to 350,000 clones listed, over 85% were seen once. Sequencing input: PBMCs or T cells enriched from blood (not recorded which). Receptors originate from a man aged 60 to 75 who had recovered from COVID-19. Both conserved end residues are part of each CDR3. A D gene is named only where the DNA matches it firmly. The size entry is marked missing in some rows and otherwise reads once, few, many or a size class.

18 TRBJ2-3 TRBV7-9 . TRBD2 TGTGCCAGCAGACCACAGCGGGGGGCCCCCTTTCGCACAGATACGCAGTATTTT CASRPQRGAPFRTDTQYF
14 TRBJ2-1 TRBV4-1 few . TGCGCCAGCAGCCAAGGTTCAGATTACAATGAGCAGTTCTTC CASSQGSDYNEQFF
13 TRBJ2-4 TRBV19 . TRBD2 TGTGCCAGCCGGGACTACCGTAAAAACATTCAGTACTTC CASRDYRKNIQYF
13 TRBJ2-3 TRBV28 once TRBD1 TGTGCCAGCACCCAGGGGGCAGGCGGGGATAAGTATTTT CASTQGAGGDKYF
16 TRBJ2-1 TRBV9 once . TGTGCCAGCAGCCCAAGGTGGGCGGGCTCCTACAATGAGCAGTTCTTC CASSPRWAGSYNEQFF
17 TRBJ1-2 TRBV9 . . TGTGCCAGCAGCGGGACGTCTGAGGGGACACTTAACTATGGCTACACCTTC CASSGTSEGTLNYGYTF
17 TRBJ2-5 TRBV18 . TRBD2 TGTGCCAGCTCACCAACCGGGGTCCTAGCGGGGTATGAGACCCAGTACTTC CASSPTGVLAGYETQYF
20 TRBJ2-3 TRBV19 once TRBD2 TGTGCCAGTAGTATAAGGGGACTAGCTACCTCTACCGCATACACAGATACGCAGTATTTT CASSIRGLATSTAYTDTQYF
16 TRBJ2-2 TRBV7-6 . TRBD1 TGTGCCAGCAGCTTAGGGGGACAGCGGAACACCGGGGAGCTGTTTTTT CASSLGGQRNTGELFF
15 TRBJ2-1 TRBV9 . TRBD2 TGTGCCAGCAGTGCTAGCGGGAGGTCCCCCAATGAGCAGTTCTTC CASSASGRSPNEQFF
13 TRBJ1-2 TRBV19 . . TGTGCCAGTAGTATAAGCGCCCTCGGTGGCTACACCTTC CASSISALGGYTF
14 TRBJ1-1 TRBV4-2 . TRBD1 TGTGCCAGCAGCCAGGAACAGACAGGGGTCGAAGCTTTCTTT CASSQEQTGVEAFF
15 TRBJ2-1 TRBV6-2/TRBV6-3 many TRBD2 TGTGCCAGCAGTGGCGGGGGGGCCGGTTACAATGAGCAGTTCTTC CASSGGGAGYNEQFF
15 TRBJ1-2 TRBV9 . TRBD1 TGTGCCAGCAGCCCCGAAGGACAGGGATTCTATGGCTACACCTTC CASSPEGQGFYGYTF
16 TRBJ2-7 TRBV7-8 . TRBD1 TGTGCCAGCAGCTTTTCGCGAGGACAGGGGGCCTACGAGCAGTACTTC CASSFSRGQGAYEQYF
14 TRBJ2-7 TRBV5-1 . TRBD2 TGCGCCAGCAGCTTAGCGGGAGTGACCTACGAGCAGTACTTC CASSLAGVTYEQYF
15 TRBJ1-4 TRBV30 . . TGTGCCTGGAGTGGTCAGTCGAGGTTACGAGAAAAACTGTTTTTT CAWSGQSRLREKLFF
14 TRBJ2-3 TRBV18 . TRBD2 TGTGCCAGCTCGCTACTAGCGGGCACAGATACGCAGTATTTT CASSLLAGTDTQYF
17 TRBJ2-7 TRBV18 . . TGTGCCAGCTCACCCCAGACCGGACAGCCAGTGGCAGGTGAGCAGTACTTC CASSPQTGQPVAGEQYF
11 TRBJ2-7 TRBV12-3/TRBV12-4 . . TGTGCCAGCAGTCCGGCCTACGAGCAGTACTTC CASSPAYEQYF
15 TRBJ1-5 TRBV21-1 . . TGTGCCAGCAGCAAGGCTACAGGGTCAGCTCAGCCCCAGCATTTT CASSKATGSAQPQHF
13 TRBJ1-1 TRBV11-3 . . TGTGCCAGCAGCGCGGACAGATATGGAGAAGCTTTCTTT CASSADRYGEAFF
13 TRBJ1-1 TRBV10-3 . . TGTGCCATCAGTGATGTGGAGGTATCTGAAGCTTTCTTT CAISDVEVSEAFF
15 TRBJ1-4 TRBV11-2 . . TGTGCCAGCAGCTTAGTCGTCGGGGGATGGGAAAAACTGTTTTTT CASSLVVGGWEKLFF
15 TRBJ2-2 TRBV3-1/TRBV3-2 . . TGTGCCAGCAGCCCTAGGCTGTTAACCCCCGGGGAGCTGTTTTTT CASSPRLLTPGELFF
17 TRBJ2-1 TRBV11-2 . . TGTGCCAGCAGCTACATACCCAAGGACTACAGCCACAATGAGCAGTTCTTC CASSYIPKDYSHNEQFF
14 TRBJ1-2 TRBV2 . . TGTGCCAGCAGTGAAGCGGGCAGGAACTATGGCTACACCTTC CASSEAGRNYGYTF
15 TRBJ2-3 TRBV10-3 once TRBD2 TGTGCCATCAATAGCGGGGGGGCATCCACAGATACGCAGTATTTT CAINSGGASTDTQYF
18 TRBJ2-7 TRBV7-6 . TRBD2 TGTGCCAGCAGCACGGGGACTAGCGGGAGTAAGGGGATCTACGAGCAGTACTTC CASSTGTSGSKGIYEQYF
16 TRBJ2-1 TRBV5-4 . . TGTGCCAGCACCATCCAAGGAGGAACCCTTTACAATGAGCAGTTCTTC CASTIQGGTLYNEQFF
12 TRBJ2-1 TRBV6-2/TRBV6-3 . . TGTGCCAGCAGTTTGGGAGTCAATGAGCAGTTCTTC CASSLGVNEQFF
17 TRBJ2-5 TRBV3-1/TRBV3-2 . TRBD2 TGTGCCAGCAGCCTCTATGGGACTAGCGGGAGTCTGGAGACCCAGTACTTC CASSLYGTSGSLETQYF
15 TRBJ1-1 TRBV19 . . TGTGCCAGTAGTATCGTCAGGGCAGGGCGCACTGAAGCTTTCTTT CASSIVRAGRTEAFF
15 TRBJ1-1 TRBV5-4 . . TGTGCCAGCAGCTCCGGCCCGGCCGGGGACACTGAAGCTTTCTTT CASSSGPAGDTEAFF
14 TRBJ1-2 TRBV9 . . TGTGCCAGCAGCGTAGATGGGGCTGCCTATGGCTACACCTTC CASSVDGAAYGYTF